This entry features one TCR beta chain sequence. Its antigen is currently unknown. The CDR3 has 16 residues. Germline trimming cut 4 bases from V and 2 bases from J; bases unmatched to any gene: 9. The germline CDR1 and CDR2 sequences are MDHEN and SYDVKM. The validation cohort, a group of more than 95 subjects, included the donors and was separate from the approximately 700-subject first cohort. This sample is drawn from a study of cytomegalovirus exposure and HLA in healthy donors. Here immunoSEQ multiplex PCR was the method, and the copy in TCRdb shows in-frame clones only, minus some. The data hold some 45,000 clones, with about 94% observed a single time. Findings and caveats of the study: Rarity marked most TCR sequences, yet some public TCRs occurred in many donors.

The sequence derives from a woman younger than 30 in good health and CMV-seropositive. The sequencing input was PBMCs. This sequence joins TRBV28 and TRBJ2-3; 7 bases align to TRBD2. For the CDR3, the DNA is TGTGCCAGCAGTTCCCGGGCTAGCGGATTCACAGATACGCAGTATTTT. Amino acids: CASSSRASGFTDTQYF.